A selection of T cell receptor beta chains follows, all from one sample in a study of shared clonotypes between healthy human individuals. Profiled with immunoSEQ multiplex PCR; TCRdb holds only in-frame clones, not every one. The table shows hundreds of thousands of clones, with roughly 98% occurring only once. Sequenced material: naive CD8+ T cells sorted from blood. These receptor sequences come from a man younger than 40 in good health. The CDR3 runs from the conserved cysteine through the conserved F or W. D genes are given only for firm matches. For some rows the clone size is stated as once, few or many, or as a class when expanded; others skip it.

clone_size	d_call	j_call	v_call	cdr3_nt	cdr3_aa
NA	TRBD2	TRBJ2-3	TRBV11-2	TGTGCCACCTCGACTAGCGAGAGCACAGATACGCAGTATTTT	CATSTSESTDTQYF
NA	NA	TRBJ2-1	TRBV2	TGTGCCAGCAACCCCAGGGCCGACTGGGACAATGAGCAGTTCTTC	CASNPRADWDNEQFF
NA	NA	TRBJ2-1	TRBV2	TGTGCCAGCAGTGGGGGGCGCGAGCAGTTCTTC	CASSGGREQFF
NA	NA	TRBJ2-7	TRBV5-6	TGTGCCAGCAGCTTGGGGCTCGGAGGGGAGCAGTACTTC	CASSLGLGGEQYF
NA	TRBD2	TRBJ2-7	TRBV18	TGTGCCAGCTCACCCTACTATGGGACTAGCGGGATTCAGCGCTACGAGCAGTACTTC	CASSPYYGTSGIQRYEQYF
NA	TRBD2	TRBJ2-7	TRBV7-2	TGTGCCAGCAGCTTATCCGGGACTAGCGGACTCTACGAGCAGTACTTC	CASSLSGTSGLYEQYF
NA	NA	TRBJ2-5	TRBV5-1	TGCGCCAGCAGCTTGGGGGGTATCCAAGAGACCCAGTACTTC	CASSLGGIQETQYF
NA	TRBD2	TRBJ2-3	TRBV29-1	TGCAGCGTAGCCGGGACTAGCGGCGACACAGATACGCAGTATTTT	CSVAGTSGDTDTQYF
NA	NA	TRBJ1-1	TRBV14	TGTGCCAGCAGCCAAATAAGTGCTGAAGCTTTCTTT	CASSQISAEAFF
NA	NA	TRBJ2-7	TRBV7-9	TGTGCCAGCAGCTTCTCATCCGAGCAGTACTTC	CASSFSSEQYF
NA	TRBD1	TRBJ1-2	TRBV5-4	TGTGCCAGCAGCGACGGGACAGCGCTTAATTATGGCTACACCTTC	CASSDGTALNYGYTF
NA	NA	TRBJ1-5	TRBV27	TGTGCCAGCAGCTGGGGAGGCCAGCCCCAGCATTTT	CASSWGGQPQHF
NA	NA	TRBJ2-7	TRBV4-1	TGCGCCAGCAGCCAAGATTGGGCCTCCTACGAGCAGTACTTC	CASSQDWASYEQYF
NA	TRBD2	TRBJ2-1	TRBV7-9	TGTGCCAGCAGCAACCCAGCCCAGCGGGGGGGGTACAATGAGCAGTTCTTC	CASSNPAQRGGYNEQFF
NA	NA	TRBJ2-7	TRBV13	TGTGCCAGCAGCTTAAGCGGACACAAGACCGCCGAGCAGTACTTC	CASSLSGHKTAEQYF
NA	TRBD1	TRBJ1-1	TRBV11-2	TGTGCCAGCAGCTTAACCGGGACAGGGGATGCGGCCACTGAAGCTTTCTTT	CASSLTGTGDAATEAFF
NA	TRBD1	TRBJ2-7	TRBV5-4	TGTGCCAGCAGCTTTCAAGGGGGCGCAGTCTGGGAGCAGTACTTC	CASSFQGGAVWEQYF
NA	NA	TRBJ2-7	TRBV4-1	TGCGCCAGCAGCCAAGAGCCAGGGCTCTACGAGCAGTACTTC	CASSQEPGLYEQYF
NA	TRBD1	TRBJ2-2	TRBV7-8	TGTGCCAGCAGCTATGCCGCCGGGACAGTGAACACCGGGGAGCTGTTTTTT	CASSYAAGTVNTGELFF
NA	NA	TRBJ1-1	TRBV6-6	TGTGCCAGCAGTTATACCTTCCCTTCGACGAACACTGAAGCTTTCTTT	CASSYTFPSTNTEAFF
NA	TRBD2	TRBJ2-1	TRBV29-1	TGCAGCGTTGCCGGGACTAGCGGGAGAAAAAGCTCCTACAATGAGCAGTTCTTC	CSVAGTSGRKSSYNEQFF
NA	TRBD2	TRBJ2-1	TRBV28	TGTGCCAGCAGGATCCCGGGCGGGAGCTACAATGAGCAGTTCTTC	CASRIPGGSYNEQFF
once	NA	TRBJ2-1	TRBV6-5	TGTGCCAGCAGTTACTCACCCAGACATGAGCAGTTCTTC	CASSYSPRHEQFF
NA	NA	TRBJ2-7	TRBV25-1	TGTGCCAGCAGTGACCTCCAATACGAGCAGTACTTC	CASSDLQYEQYF
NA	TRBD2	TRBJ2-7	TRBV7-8	TGTGCCAGCAGCTCGGGGGCTAGCGGGAAGAGTCCCCACGAGCAGTACTTC	CASSSGASGKSPHEQYF
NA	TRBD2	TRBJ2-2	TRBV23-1	TGCGCCAGCAGACGACTAGCTAGCGGGAGTGCCGGGGAGCTGTTTTTT	CASRRLASGSAGELFF
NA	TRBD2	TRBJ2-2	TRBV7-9	TGTGCCAGCAGTTCCCGCCGGCTAGCGGTTAACACCGGGGAGCTGTTTTTT	CASSSRRLAVNTGELFF
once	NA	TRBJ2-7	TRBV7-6	TGTGCCAGCAGCTTTTCGAGTGTGGGCAGGGCCTACGAGCAGTACTTC	CASSFSSVGRAYEQYF
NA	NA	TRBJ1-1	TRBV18	TGTGCCAGCTCGCAACCGGGACACTCGAACACTGAAGCTTTCTTT	CASSQPGHSNTEAFF
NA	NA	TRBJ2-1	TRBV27	TGTGCCAGCAGTCCACCTAGTGGTAGGGGGAATGAGCAGTTCTTC	CASSPPSGRGNEQFF
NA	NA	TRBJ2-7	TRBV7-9	TGTGCCAGCAGCTTAGGCACCTACGAGCAGTACTTC	CASSLGTYEQYF